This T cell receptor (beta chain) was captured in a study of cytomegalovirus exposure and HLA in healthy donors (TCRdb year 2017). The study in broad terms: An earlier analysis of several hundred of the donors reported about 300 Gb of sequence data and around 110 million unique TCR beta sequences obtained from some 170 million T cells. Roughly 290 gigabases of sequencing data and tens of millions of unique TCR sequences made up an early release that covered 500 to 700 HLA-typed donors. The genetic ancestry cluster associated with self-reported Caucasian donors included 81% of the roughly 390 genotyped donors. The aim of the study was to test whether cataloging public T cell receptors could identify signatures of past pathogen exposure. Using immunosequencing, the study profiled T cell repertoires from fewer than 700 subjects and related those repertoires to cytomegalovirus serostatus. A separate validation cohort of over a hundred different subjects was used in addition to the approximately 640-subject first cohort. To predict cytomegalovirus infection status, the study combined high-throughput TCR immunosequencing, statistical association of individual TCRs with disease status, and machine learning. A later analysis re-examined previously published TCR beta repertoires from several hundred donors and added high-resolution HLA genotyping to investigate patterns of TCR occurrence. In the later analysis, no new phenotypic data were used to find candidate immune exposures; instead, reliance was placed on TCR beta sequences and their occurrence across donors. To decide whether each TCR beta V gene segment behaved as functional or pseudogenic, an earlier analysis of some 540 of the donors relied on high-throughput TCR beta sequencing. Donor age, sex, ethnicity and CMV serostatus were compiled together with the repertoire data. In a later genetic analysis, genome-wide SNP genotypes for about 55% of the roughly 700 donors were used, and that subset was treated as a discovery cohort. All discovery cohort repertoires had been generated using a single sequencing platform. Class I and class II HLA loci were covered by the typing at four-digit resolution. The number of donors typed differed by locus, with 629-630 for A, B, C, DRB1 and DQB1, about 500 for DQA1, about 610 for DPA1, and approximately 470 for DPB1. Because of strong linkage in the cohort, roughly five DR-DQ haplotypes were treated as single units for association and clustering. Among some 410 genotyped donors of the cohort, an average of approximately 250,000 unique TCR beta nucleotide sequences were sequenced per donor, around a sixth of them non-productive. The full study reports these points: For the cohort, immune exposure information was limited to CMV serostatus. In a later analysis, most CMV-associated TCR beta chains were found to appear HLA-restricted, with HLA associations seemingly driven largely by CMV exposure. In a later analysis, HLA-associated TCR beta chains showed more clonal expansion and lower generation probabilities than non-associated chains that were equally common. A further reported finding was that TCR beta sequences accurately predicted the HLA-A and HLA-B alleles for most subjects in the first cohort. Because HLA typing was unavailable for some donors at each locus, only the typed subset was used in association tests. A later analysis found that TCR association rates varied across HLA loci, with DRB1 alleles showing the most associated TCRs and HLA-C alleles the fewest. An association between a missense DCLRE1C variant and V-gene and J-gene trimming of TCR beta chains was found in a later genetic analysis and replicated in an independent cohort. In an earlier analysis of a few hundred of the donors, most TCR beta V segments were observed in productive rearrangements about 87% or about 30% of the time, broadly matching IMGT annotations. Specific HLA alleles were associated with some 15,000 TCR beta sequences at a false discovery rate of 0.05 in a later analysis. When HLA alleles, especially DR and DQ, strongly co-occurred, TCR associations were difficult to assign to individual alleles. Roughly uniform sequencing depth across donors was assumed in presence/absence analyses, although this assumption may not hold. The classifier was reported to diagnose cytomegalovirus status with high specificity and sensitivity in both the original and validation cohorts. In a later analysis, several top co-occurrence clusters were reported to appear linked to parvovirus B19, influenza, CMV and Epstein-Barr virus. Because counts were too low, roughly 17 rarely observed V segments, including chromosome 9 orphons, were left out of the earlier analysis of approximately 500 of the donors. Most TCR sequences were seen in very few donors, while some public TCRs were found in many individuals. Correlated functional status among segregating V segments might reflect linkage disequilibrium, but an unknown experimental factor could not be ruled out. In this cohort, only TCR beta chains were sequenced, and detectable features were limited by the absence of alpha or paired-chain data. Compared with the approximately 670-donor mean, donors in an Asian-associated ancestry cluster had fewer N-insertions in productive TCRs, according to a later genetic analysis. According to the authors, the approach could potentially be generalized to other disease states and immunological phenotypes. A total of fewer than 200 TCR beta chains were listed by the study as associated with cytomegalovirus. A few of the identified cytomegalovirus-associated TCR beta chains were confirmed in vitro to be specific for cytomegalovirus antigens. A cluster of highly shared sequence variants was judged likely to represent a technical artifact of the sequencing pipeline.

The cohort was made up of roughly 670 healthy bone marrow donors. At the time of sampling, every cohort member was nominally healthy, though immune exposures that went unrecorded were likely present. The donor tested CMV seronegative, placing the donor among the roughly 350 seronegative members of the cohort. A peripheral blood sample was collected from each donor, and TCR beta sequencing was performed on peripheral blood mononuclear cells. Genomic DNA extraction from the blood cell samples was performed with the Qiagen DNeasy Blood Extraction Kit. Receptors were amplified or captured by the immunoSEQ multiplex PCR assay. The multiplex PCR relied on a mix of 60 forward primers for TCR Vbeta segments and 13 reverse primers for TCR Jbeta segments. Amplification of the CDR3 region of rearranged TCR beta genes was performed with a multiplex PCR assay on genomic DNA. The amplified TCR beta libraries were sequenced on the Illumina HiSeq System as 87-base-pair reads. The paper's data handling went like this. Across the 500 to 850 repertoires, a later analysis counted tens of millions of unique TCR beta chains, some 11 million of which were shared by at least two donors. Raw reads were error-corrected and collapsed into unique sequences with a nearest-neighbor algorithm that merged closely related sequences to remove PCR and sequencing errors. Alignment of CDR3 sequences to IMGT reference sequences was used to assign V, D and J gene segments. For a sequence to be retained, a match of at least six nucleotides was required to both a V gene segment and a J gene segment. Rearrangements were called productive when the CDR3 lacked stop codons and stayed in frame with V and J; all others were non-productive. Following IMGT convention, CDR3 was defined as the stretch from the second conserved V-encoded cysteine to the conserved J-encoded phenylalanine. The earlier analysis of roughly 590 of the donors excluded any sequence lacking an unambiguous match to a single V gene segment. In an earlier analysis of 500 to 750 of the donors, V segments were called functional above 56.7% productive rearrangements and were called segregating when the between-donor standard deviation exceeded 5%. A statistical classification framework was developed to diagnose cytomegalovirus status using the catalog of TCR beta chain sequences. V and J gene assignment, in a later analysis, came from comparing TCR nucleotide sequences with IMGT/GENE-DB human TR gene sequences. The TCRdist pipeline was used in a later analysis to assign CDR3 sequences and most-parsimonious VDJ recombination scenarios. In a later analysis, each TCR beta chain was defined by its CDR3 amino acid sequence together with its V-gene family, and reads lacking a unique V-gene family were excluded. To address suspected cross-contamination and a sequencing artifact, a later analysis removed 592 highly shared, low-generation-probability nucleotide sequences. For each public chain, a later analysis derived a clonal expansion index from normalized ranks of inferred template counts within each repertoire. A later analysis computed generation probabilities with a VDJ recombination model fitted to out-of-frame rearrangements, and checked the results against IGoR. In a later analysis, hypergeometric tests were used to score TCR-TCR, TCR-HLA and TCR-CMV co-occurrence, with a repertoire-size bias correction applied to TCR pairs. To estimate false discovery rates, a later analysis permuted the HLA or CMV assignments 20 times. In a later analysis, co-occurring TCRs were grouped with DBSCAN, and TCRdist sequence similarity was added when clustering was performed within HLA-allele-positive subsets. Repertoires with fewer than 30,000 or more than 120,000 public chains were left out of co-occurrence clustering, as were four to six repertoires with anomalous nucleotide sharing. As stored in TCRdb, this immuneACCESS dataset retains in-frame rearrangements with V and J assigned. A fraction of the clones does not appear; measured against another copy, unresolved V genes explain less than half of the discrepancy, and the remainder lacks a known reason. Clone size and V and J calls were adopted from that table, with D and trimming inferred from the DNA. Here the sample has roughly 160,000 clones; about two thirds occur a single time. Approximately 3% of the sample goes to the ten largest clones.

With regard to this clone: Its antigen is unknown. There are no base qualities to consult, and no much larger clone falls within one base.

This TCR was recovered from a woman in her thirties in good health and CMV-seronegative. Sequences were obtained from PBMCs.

Here is the DNA: TGTGCCAGCAGCTTAGGTGGAGGGGAGCAGTACTTC. This gives the protein CASSLGGGEQYF. Rearrangement joined TRBV11-2 to TRBJ2-7, with TRBD2 tentatively as D gene (6 bases match). There are 12 amino acids in the CDR3, from cysteine to phenylalanine inclusive. Only the CDR3 portion is preserved as DNA: 36 bases, with reading frame beginning at the first base. The germline V gene yields SGHAT for CDR1 and FQNNGV for CDR2. Trimming removed 1 base from V and 7 bases from J, leaving 8 bases between the germline ends.